The 18 T cell receptor beta chains reported below all come from one sample, sequenced in a study of control samples from healthy donors and cancer patients. Repertoires were generated with immunoSEQ multiplex PCR, while TCRdb's copy carries only in-frame clones and drops some. The data show 75,000 to 90,000 clones, with around 91% seen just once and roughly 6.9% held by the top ten. Sequencing used blood. These TCRs come from a man between 45 and 60 years old in good health.

The chain carries TRBV12-3 or TRBV12-4 and TRBJ1-2; D unresolved. Trimming pared 0 bases from V and 7 bases from J, leaving 6 bases between. The CDR3 runs 12 residues. The CDR3 loop reads CASSLARRGYTF. The CDR3 nucleotides are TGTGCCAGCAGTTTAGCCCGTCGTGGCTACACCTTC.

This rearrangement joins TRBV14 to TRBJ2-7, with a possible D match to TRBD2 (7 bases). The V end lost 4 bases, the J end lost 2 bases, and 15 bases lay between the germline ends. This CDR3 has 15 amino acids. The germline CDR1 and CDR2 sequences are SGHDN and FVKESK. The CDR3 region has the DNA TGTGCCAGCAGCCTAAGTGGGGGGGGGCCCTACGAGCAGTACTTC. Translating it yields CASSLSGGGPYEQYF.

The J gene is TRBJ1-1, the V gene TRBV24-1; tentatively, D is TRBD1 (6 bases). In germline, CDR1 is KGHDR, CDR2 SFDVKD. This CDR3 has 13 amino acids. Trimming stripped 1 base from V and 9 bases from J, with 11 bases between. For the CDR3, the DNA is TGTGCCACCAGTGATTTAGGGGGGTCTAAAGCTTTCTTT. Amino acids: CATSDLGGSKAFF.

The chain uses TRBV6-5 and TRBJ2-7; no reliable D call. The CDR3 covers 10 residues. The germline V and J ends were trimmed by 6 bases and 3 bases, with 3 bases remaining between them. Germline CDR1 and CDR2: MNHEY and SVGAGI. CDR3 sequence reads: CASRGYEQYF. CDR3 DNA: TGTGCCAGCAGGGGCTACGAGCAGTACTTC.

J is TRBJ2-1 and V is TRBV18; 7 bases agree with TRBD1. V gave up 5 bases and J gave up 5 bases; unmatched junction bases: 6. The CDR3 extends over 14 amino acids. The germline gives CDR1 KGHSH, CDR2 LQKENI. CDR3 residues: CASSVGGAHNEQFF. Here the CDR3 DNA reads TGTGCCAGCTCAGTAGGGGGCGCTCACAATGAGCAGTTCTTC.

This clone was recorded only once. This chain uses TRBV3-1 (or the pseudogene TRBV3-2) with TRBJ1-2, with 8 bases identical to TRBD1. CDR3 size: 15 residues. V gave up 0 bases and J gave up 7 bases; unmatched junction bases: 7. Germline V lookup: CDR1 LGHDT, CDR2 YNNKEL (reference sequence). The chain's CDR3 is CASSQEPGTGLGYTF. The CDR3 nucleotides read TGTGCCAGCAGCCAAGAACCCGGGACAGGCCTTGGCTACACCTTC.

J is TRBJ1-4 and V is TRBV11-2; D possibly corresponds to TRBD1 (6 bases). Per the germline V gene, CDR1 is SGHAT and CDR2 is FQNNGV. The V end lost 6 bases, the J end lost 8 bases, and 16 bases lay between the germline ends. The CDR3 sequence is 14 residues long. Written as DNA, the CDR3 is TGTGCCAGCAGTCCTAGGGGGGCGCGGGAAAAACTGTTTTTT. As protein: CASSPRGAREKLFF.

The chain combines TRBV2 with TRBJ2-7, with 8 bases that match TRBD2. Trimming took 4 bases from V and 5 from J; bases not matched to a gene: 7. Germline-derived CDR1 and CDR2 are SNHLY and FYNNEI. The CDR3 extends over 14 amino acids. Here the CDR3 reads CASSVGRGADEQYF. Written as DNA, the CDR3 is TGTGCCAGCAGTGTGGGGCGGGGGGCGGACGAGCAGTACTTC. The variable domain in full, with the rest retrieved from reference TRBV2 and TRBJ2-7, is EPEVTQTPSHQVTQMGQEVILRCVPISNHLYFYWYRQILGQKVEFLVSFYNNEISEKSEIFDDQFSVERPDGSNFTLKIRSTKLEDSAMYFCASSVGRGADEQYFGPGTRLTVT.

The chain couples TRBV5-6 to TRBJ2-7; 8 bases are a match to TRBD1. The J segment lost 4 bases and the V segment lost 4 bases, leaving 4 bases of the junction unmatched. Germline V gene lookup returns CDR1 SGHDT and CDR2 YYEEEE. The CDR3 sequence is 13 residues long. In DNA, the CDR3 is TGTGCCAGCAGCGGCCGGGACAGGTACGAGCAGTACTTC. It translates to CASSGRDRYEQYF.

The J gene is TRBJ2-2, the V gene TRBV11-2; D gene unclear. CDR1 is SGHAT, CDR2 FQNNGV, per germline. V was shortened by 5 bases and J by 4 bases, with 11 bases between the two germline ends. This CDR3 contains 14 residues. In DNA form, the CDR3 reads TGTGCCAGCAGCGTAGTTACAGCCACCGGGGAGCTGTTTTTT. This sequence encodes CASSVVTATGELFF.

The chain recombines TRBV5-1 with TRBJ2-3; the D is unclear. Trimming pared 2 bases from V and 6 bases from J, leaving 13 bases between. The germline CDR1 and CDR2 sequences are SGHRS and YFSETQ. The CDR3 consists of 14 residues. CDR3 nucleotides: TGCGCCAGCAGCTTAGCCGGGTCCAGGGATACGCAGTATTTT. It codes for CASSLAGSRDTQYF.

The chain recombines TRBV9 with TRBJ1-3; D is unclear. This CDR3 is 12 amino acids long. Deletions cut 4 bases from V and 4 bases from J, with 6 bases between. Germline V lookup: CDR1 SGDLS, CDR2 YYNGEE. The chain's CDR3 is CASSPPGNTIYF. CDR3 DNA sequence: TGTGCCAGCAGCCCCCCCGGAAACACCATATATTTT.

The genes are TRBV7-8 and TRBJ1-6; 7 bases fit TRBD1. CDR1 is SGHVS, CDR2 FQNEAQ, per germline. This CDR3 region has 15 residues. V shed 1 base and J 6 bases; nucleotides not matched to a gene: 3. The CDR3 DNA follows: TGTGCCAGCAGCTTAGTTTACAGGGGTAATTCACCCCTCCACTTT. It is translated as CASSLVYRGNSPLHF.

Here the CDR3 reads CAISDYREPDTQYF. CDR3 nucleotides: TGTGCCATCAGTGATTACCGGGAGCCAGATACGCAGTATTTT. The chain uses TRBV10-3 and TRBJ2-3, with D possibly matching TRBD2 (6 bases). The V and J ends lost 3 bases and 4 bases respectively, with 11 bases between them. The CDR3 is made up of 14 amino acids. The V gene's germline CDR1 is ENHRY and CDR2 SYGVKD.

V and J are TRBV10-1 and TRBJ1-5, with D uncertain. Germline V gene data show CDR1 as WNHNN and CDR2 as SYGVQD (reference sequence). CDR3 length: 12 residues. The V end was cut by 10 bases, the J end by 4 bases, with 11 bases between. Written as DNA, the CDR3 is TGCGCCAAACCTTCAACAAATCAGCCCCAGCATTTT. Protein: CAKPSTNQPQHF.

The rearrangement links TRBV3-1 (or the pseudogene TRBV3-2) to TRBJ2-1, with 9 bases identical to TRBD2. Per germline, CDR1 LGHDT and CDR2 YNNKEL (reference sequence). J gave up 0 bases and V 8 bases, and 8 bases lay outside the gene matches. The CDR3 length is 16 residues. CDR3 protein: CASHSGRGGSYNEQFF. CDR3 sequence (DNA): TGTGCCAGCCACTCAGGGCGGGGGGGCTCCTACAATGAGCAGTTCTTC.

This chain joins TRBV6-5 and TRBJ2-7; maybe TRBD1 (6 bases). The V gene's germline CDR1 is MNHEY and CDR2 SVGAGI. The CDR3 consists of 14 residues. V lost 4 bases and J lost 2, with 12 bases in between. CDR3 amino acids: CASSFRDNTYEQYF. The CDR3 region has the DNA TGTGCCAGCAGTTTCCGGGACAATACCTACGAGCAGTACTTC.

V gene TRBV19 combines with J gene TRBJ1-3, with D possibly being TRBD1 (6 bases). Germline CDR1 LNHDA, CDR2 SQIVND (reference sequence). The CDR3 is made up of 14 amino acids. V was cut by 11 bases and J by 0 bases, with 14 bases left in between. CDR3 sequence: CACGGADSGNTIYF. The CDR3 coding sequence is TGTGCCTGCGGGGGGGCTGACTCTGGAAACACCATATATTTT.